In its sample, the clone carrying this TCR beta chain was seen many times. Its antigen remains unknown. The data were taken from a study of T cells in Graves' hyperthyroidism and ophthalmopathy. Study-wide findings and caveats: Before onset, ophthalmopathy was predicted by the model a median approximately 6.7 months earlier.

Amplified regions were TCR beta CDR3 sequences from RNA transcripts. Researchers ran a first-round RT-PCR on the TCR CDR3 using the HTBI primer set. TCRdb processed the multiplex PCR reads anew with MiXCR; each CDR3 protein has one entry. The sample has around 300,000 distinct CDR3 sequences; roughly 13% are singletons. Patients with uncontrolled infections, other autoimmune diseases, pregnancy or lactation were excluded. V dropped 6 bases and J dropped 2; count of bases not matched to a gene: 6. Germline assignment: CDR1 MDHEN and CDR2 SYDVKM. The CDR3 loop spans 14 amino acids. The chain uses TRBV28 and TRBJ2-7; the match to TRBD1 covers 8 bases. Material: blood. The clonotype originates from a middle-aged woman with Graves' hyperthyroidism. The CDR3 DNA reads TGTGCCAGCAGCCCTGGACAGGGAACCTACGAGCAGTACTTC. Protein product: CASSPGQGTYEQYF. Using reference TRBV28 and TRBJ2-7 for the parts outside the CDR3, the full variable domain is DVKVTQSSRYLVKRTGEKVFLECVQDMDHENMFWYRQDPGLGLRLIYFSYDVKMKEKGDIPEGYSVSREKKERFSLILESASTNQTSMYLCASSPGQGTYEQYFGPGTRLTVT.